This T cell receptor beta chain was profiled in a study of Tregs in tolerant kidney transplant recipients. Study results and limitations: Biological reproducibility was not directly addressed in this study. Findings come from small patient numbers and require larger validation. Activated donor B cell expansion appeared to reveal the most relevant donor-specific TCRbeta repertoire.

Notes on this clone: The antigen is unknown.

This CDR3 is built from 17 residues. V was cut by 1 base and J by 2 bases, with 15 bases left in between. Looked up from germline, CDR1 is KGHSH and CDR2 is LQKENI. Libraries were prepared by immunoSEQ multiplex PCR; TCRdb keeps only in-frame clonotypes and omits some of them. The sample records tens of thousands of clones, approximately 89% being singletons. Mixed chimerism was transient after nonmyeloablative marrow transplants from related graft donors. CD4+CD25+CD127- Tregs, CD4+CD25- non-Tregs, CD4 and CD8 cells were sorted. The chain carries TRBV18 and TRBJ1-3, with D perhaps matching TRBD1 (6 bases). The input for sequencing was CD4+ T cells from blood (PBMCs), taken 6 months after the transplant. The receptor was derived from a human patient who received a combined kidney and bone marrow transplant. Some T cells may be transferred from the graft donor. The CDR3 protein is CASSPQFGQLTGNTIYF. DNA of the CDR3: TGTGCCAGCTCACCACAATTCGGACAGTTAACTGGAAACACCATATATTTT. The entire variable domain, with the rest obtained from reference TRBV18 and TRBJ1-3, is as follows: NAGVMQNPRHLVRRRGQEARLRCSPMKGHSHVYWYRQLPEEGLKFMVYLQKENIIDESGMPKERFSAEFPKEGPSILRIQQVVRGDSAAYFCASSPQFGQLTGNTIYFGEGSWLTVV.